These T cell receptor beta chains were read from a single sample in a study of metastatic and nonmetastatic thyroid tumors. MiXCR was used by TCRdb to re-call the PCR reads. This sample has 50,000 or so clones; approximately 15% occur once, and the top ten carry 2.5% to 3%. The sample comprised blood. Receptors originate from a female donor with papillary thyroid cancer or a benign thyroid nodule (not recorded which). Some clones in this sample may be carry-over from other donors' samples. The CDR3 runs from the conserved cysteine through the conserved F or W. The D gene is left open where the match is weak. Clone size appears in some rows only: once, few, many, or a class for an expanded clone.

V	size	length	D	J	DNA	CDR3
TRBV12-3/TRBV12-4	few	16	-	TRBJ1-5	TGTGCCAGCAGTTTTTTAAATGATACTAGCAATCAGCCCCAGCATTTT	CASSFLNDTSNQPQHF
TRBV28	many	13	-	TRBJ1-5	TGTGCCGTACTTGGCGTTAGCAATCAGCCCCAGCATTTT	CAVLGVSNQPQHF
TRBV6-6	many	13	-	TRBJ2-7	TGTGCCAGCAGTTACAGGGGCCCCTACGAGCAGTACTTC	CASSYRGPYEQYF
TRBV15	medium-sized	12	-	TRBJ2-7	TGTGCCACCAGCCAGGACAGCTACGAGCAGTACTTC	CATSQDSYEQYF
TRBV28	many	11	-	TRBJ1-2	TGTGCCAGCGGACAGAACTATGGCTACACCTTC	CASGQNYGYTF
TRBV5-1	-	15	-	TRBJ1-2	TGCGCCAGCATCTTGCTAGTGGGGAGGTCCGATTGCTACACCTTC	CASILLVGRSDCYTF
TRBV5-1	many	14	-	TRBJ2-1	TGCGCCAGCACTCCAGATAGTGCCTACAATGAGCAGTTCTTC	CASTPDSAYNEQFF
TRBV19	few	14	-	TRBJ1-2	TGTGCCAGTAGTATAGGCCGGGCTTACTATGGCTACACCTTC	CASSIGRAYYGYTF
TRBV6-5	many	16	-	TRBJ2-5	TGTGCCAGCAGTTACTGGCCCTCGGGAGACCAAGAGACCCAGTACTTC	CASSYWPSGDQETQYF
TRBV20-1	many	13	-	TRBJ1-1	TGCAGTGCCCGACCCCCGGAGGACACTGAAGCTTTCTTT	CSARPPEDTEAFF
TRBV6-2/TRBV6-3	few	18	-	TRBJ1-5	TGTGCCAGCAGTTTGCCAATCAGGACAGATCTAGACAATCAGCCACAGCATTTT	CASSLPIRTDLDNQPQHF
TRBV20-1	many	13	-	TRBJ2-5	TGCAGTGCTAGTCGTCCCCAATGGGAGACCCAGTACTTC	CSASRPQWETQYF
TRBV6-5	few	16	-	TRBJ1-2	TGTGCCAGCAGTTACGGACAGAGCACCCCTAACTATGGCTACACCTTC	CASSYGQSTPNYGYTF
TRBV28	many	16	TRBD1	TRBJ1-5	TGTGCCAGCAGAGATACAGGGGACTTTAGCAATCAGCCCCAGCATTTT	CASRDTGDFSNQPQHF
TRBV3-1	many	15	-	TRBJ2-7	TGTGCCAGCAGCCCAACCCAGACTACCTCCTACGAGCAGTACTTC	CASSPTQTTSYEQYF
TRBV19	few	15	-	TRBJ2-5	TGCGCCAGTAGTATCTCCCGGGGCTCCCAGGATACCCAGTACTTC	CASSISRGSQDTQYF
TRBV6-2/TRBV6-3	-	21	-	TRBJ2-7	TGTGCCAGCATTTACTCGGATATTTGGTCCGAGTCGCGAGATTTCTTCTACGAGCAGTACTTC	CASIYSDIWSESRDFFYEQYF
TRBV7-9	-	13	-	TRBJ2-1	TGTGCCAGCAGCTCTAGTACTAGGAGTGAGCAGTTCTTC	CASSSSTRSEQFF
TRBV7-2	-	15	-	TRBJ1-5	TGTGCCAGCAGCTTAAGTCTCGCGAGCAATCAGCCCCAGCATTTT	CASSLSLASNQPQHF
TRBV6-6	many	16	TRBD2	TRBJ2-1	TGTGCCAGCAGTTACTCCGGCGCGGGAGGGGGCAATGAGCAGTTCTTC	CASSYSGAGGGNEQFF
TRBV9	-	16	TRBD1	TRBJ2-7	TGTGCCAGCAGCGCCGGGACAGGGTCGAGCTCCTACGAGCAGTACTTC	CASSAGTGSSSYEQYF
TRBV28	-	15	TRBD1	TRBJ2-7	TGTGCCAGCAGCTTTACAGGGGACAGGACCTACGAGCAGTACTTC	CASSFTGDRTYEQYF
TRBV20-1	many	15	TRBD2	TRBJ2-3	TGCAGTGCTCGGACTAGCGGGAGGCGCACAGATACGCAGTATTTT	CSARTSGRRTDTQYF
TRBV27	-	12	-	TRBJ1-6	TGTGCCAGCATGATTGCCAATTCACCCCTCCACTTT	CASMIANSPLHF
TRBV11-2	many	18	TRBD2	TRBJ2-5	TGTGCCAGCAGCTTAGACAGACTAGCGGGATATTGGCAAGAGACCCAGTACTTC	CASSLDRLAGYWQETQYF
TRBV19	many	14	-	TRBJ2-3	TGTGCCAGCAAGACAGGTTTACACACAGATACGCAGTATTTT	CASKTGLHTDTQYF
TRBV7-2	-	15	-	TRBJ2-7	TGTGCCAGCAGCCCCCGGGTAGGGATCTCCTACGAGCAGTACTTC	CASSPRVGISYEQYF
TRBV19	-	17	-	TRBJ2-7	TGTGCCAGTAGTATAAAGGACCAAGGGACATCCTCCTACGAGCAGTACTTC	CASSIKDQGTSSYEQYF
TRBV7-3	many	13	TRBD2	TRBJ2-1	TGTGCCAGCAGCTTCTACACTAGCGATGAGCAGTTCTTC	CASSFYTSDEQFF
TRBV11-2	many	16	TRBD2	TRBJ2-7	TGTGCCAGCAGCTTAGTCCCTAGCGGGAGGGGCTACGAGCAGTACTTC	CASSLVPSGRGYEQYF
TRBV6-1	many	14	TRBD1	TRBJ1-4	TGTGCCAGCAGCGGGACAGGGTTAAAAGAAAAACTGTTTTTT	CASSGTGLKEKLFF
TRBV5-1	-	14	-	TRBJ1-2	TGCGCCAGCAGCTTGGGCCAGGAGGACTATGGCTACACCTTC	CASSLGQEDYGYTF
TRBV12-3/TRBV12-4	many	16	-	TRBJ2-1	TGTGCCAGCAGTTCCTATACTAGAGGGGGGACCGTTGAGCAGTTCTTC	CASSSYTRGGTVEQFF
TRBV29-1	many	12	-	TRBJ2-1	TGCAGCGTTGCCCTAGAGGGGAATGAGCAGTTCTTC	CSVALEGNEQFF
TRBV24-1	-	16	TRBD1	TRBJ2-7	TGTGCCACCAGTGATGTAATTGACGGGACAGGTGGCGAGCAGTACTTC	CATSDVIDGTGGEQYF
TRBV4-2	many	16	-	TRBJ1-4	TGTGCCAGCAGCCAAGATTGGCTCGCTAAAGGTGAAAAACTGTTTTTT	CASSQDWLAKGEKLFF
TRBV5-4	-	15	-	TRBJ2-3	TGTGCCAGCAGCTTCGAGGGGCCCGGCACAGATACGCAGTATTTT	CASSFEGPGTDTQYF